This TCR beta chain was identified in a study of blood T cells in healthy people across ages. Findings and caveats of the study: Long-lived donors carried more naive CD4+ cells and greater diversity than aged donors.

The length of the CDR3 is 15 residues. Germline trimming cut 2 bases from V and 2 bases from J; bases unmatched to any gene: 3. Germline lookup yields CDR1 MNHEY and CDR2 SMNVEV (reference sequence). Together with a sample-barcoded 5' primer, a J-beta primer mix was included in a second PCR lasting about 6 to 11 cycles. TCRdb passed the 5' RACE reads through MiXCR, listing each CDR3 protein once. The sample records roughly 1,300,000 distinct CDR3 sequences, 45% to 70% being singletons. This clonotype was recorded once. Its antigen is undetermined. The specimen sequenced was blood. The clonotype comes from a man between 18 and 35 years old in good health. This chain links TRBV27 with TRBJ2-5; 9 bases line up with TRBD1. The CDR3 region has the DNA TGTGCCAGCAGTTTACACGACAGGGGGCAAGAGACCCAGTACTTC. It codes for CASSLHDRGQETQYF.